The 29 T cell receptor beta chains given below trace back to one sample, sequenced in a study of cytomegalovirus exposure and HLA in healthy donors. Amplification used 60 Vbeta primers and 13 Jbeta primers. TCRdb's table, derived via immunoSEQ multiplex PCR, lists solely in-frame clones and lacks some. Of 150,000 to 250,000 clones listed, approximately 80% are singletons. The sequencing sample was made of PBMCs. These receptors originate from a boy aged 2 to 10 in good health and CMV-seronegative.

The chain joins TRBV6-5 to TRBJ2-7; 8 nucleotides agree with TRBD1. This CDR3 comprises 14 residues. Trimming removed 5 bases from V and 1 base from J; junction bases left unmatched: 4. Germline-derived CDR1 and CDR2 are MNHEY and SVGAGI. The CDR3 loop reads CASSPGQDSYEQYF. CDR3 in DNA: TGTGCCAGCAGTCCGGGACAGGATTCCTACGAGCAGTACTTC.

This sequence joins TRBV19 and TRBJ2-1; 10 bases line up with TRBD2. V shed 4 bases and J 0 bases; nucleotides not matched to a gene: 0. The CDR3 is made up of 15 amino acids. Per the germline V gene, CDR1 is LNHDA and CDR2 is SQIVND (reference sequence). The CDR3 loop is CASSTSGGSYNEQFF. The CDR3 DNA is TGTGCCAGTAGTACTAGCGGGGGCTCCTACAATGAGCAGTTCTTC.

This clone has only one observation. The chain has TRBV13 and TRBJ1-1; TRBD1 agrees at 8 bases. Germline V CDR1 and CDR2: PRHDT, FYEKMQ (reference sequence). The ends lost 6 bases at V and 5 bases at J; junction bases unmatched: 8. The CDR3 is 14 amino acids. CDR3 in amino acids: CASSRTGRWTEAFF. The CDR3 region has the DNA TGTGCCAGCAGTCGGACAGGGAGATGGACTGAAGCTTTCTTT. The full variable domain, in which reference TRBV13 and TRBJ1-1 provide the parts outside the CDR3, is AAGVIQSPRHLIKEKRETATLKCYPIPRHDTVYWYQQGPGQDPQFLISFYEKMQSDKGSIPDRFSAQQFSDYHSELNMSSLELGDSALYFCASSRTGRWTEAFFGQGTRLTVV.

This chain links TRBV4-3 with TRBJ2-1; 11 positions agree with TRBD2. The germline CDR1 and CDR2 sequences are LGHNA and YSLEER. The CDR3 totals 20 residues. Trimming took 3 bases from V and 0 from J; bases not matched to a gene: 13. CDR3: CASSHLAGGIPLSSYNEQFF. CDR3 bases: TGCGCCAGCAGCCACCTAGCGGGGGGCATCCCTTTAAGCTCCTACAATGAGCAGTTCTTC.

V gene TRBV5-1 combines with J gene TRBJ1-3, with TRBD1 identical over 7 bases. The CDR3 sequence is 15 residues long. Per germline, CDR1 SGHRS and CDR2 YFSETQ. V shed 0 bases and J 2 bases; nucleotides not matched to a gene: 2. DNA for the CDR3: TGCGCCAGCAGCTTGGACAGGGGTGCTGGAAACACCATATATTTT. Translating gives CASSLDRGAGNTIYF.

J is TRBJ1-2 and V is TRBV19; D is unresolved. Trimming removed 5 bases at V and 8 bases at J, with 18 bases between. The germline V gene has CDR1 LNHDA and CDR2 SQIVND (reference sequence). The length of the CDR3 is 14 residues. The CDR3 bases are TGTGCCAGTAGTGCTGGTTTGCCTAATCGGGGCTACACCTTC. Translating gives CASSAGLPNRGYTF. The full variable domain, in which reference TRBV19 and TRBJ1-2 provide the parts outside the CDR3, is DGGITQSPKYLFRKEGQNVTLSCEQNLNHDAMYWYRQDPGQGLRLIYYSQIVNDFQKGDIAEGYSVSREKKESFPLTVTSAQKNPTAFYLCASSAGLPNRGYTFGSGTRLTVV.

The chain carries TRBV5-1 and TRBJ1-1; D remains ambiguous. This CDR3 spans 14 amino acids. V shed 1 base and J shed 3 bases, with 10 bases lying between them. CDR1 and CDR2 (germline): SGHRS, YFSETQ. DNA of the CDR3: TGCGCCAGCAGCTTGTCCGGGGAGCACACTGAAGCTTTCTTT. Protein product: CASSLSGEHTEAFF.

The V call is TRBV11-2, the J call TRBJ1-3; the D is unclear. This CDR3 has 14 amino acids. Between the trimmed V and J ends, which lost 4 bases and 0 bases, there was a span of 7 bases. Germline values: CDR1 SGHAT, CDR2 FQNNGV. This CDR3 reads CASSSGLSGNTIYF. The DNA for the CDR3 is TGTGCCAGCAGCTCAGGCCTCTCTGGAAACACCATATATTTT.

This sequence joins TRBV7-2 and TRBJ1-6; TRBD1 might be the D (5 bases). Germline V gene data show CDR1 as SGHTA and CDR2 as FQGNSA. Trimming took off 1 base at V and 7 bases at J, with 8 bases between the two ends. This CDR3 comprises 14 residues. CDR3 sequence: CASSLGSGNSPLHF. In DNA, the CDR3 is TGTGCCAGCAGCTTAGGTTCAGGGAATTCACCCCTCCACTTT.

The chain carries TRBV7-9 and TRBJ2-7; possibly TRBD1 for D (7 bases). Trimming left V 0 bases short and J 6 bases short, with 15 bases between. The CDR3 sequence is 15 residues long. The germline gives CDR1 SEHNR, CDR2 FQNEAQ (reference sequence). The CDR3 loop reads CASSLAGQGGSEQYF. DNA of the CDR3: TGTGCCAGCAGCTTAGCGGGGCAGGGGGGCTCCGAGCAGTACTTC.

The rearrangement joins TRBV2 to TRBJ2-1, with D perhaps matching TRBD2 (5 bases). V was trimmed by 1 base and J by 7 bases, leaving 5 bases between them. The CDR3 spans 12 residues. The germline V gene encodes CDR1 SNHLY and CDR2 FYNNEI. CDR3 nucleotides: TGTGCCAGCAGTGAAGGGGAGAATGAGCAGTTCTTC. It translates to CASSEGENEQFF.

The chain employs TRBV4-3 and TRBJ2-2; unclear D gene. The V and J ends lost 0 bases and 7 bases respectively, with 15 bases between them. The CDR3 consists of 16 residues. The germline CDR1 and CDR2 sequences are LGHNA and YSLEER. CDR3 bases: TGCGCCAGCAGCCAAGAACTCACTGAGGAGAGCGGGGAGCTGTTTTTT. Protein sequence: CASSQELTEESGELFF.

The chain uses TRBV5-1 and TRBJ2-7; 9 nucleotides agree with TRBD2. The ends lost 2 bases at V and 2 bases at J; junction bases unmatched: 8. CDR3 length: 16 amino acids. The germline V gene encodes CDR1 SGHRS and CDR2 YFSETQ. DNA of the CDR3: TGCGCCAGCAGCTTTGGGGCCTCTAGCGGGACCTACGAGCAGTACTTC. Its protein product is CASSFGASSGTYEQYF.

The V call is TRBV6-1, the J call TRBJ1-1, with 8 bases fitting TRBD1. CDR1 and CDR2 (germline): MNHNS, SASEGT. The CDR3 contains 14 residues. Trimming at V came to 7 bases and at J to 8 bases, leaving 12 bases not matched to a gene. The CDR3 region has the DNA TGTGCCAGCACCCAGGGGGCCCTCCTCAAGGAAGCTTTCTTT. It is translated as CASTQGALLKEAFF.

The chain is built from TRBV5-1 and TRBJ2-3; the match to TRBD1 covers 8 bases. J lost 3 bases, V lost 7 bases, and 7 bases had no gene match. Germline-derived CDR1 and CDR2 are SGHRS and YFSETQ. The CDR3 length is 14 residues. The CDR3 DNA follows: TGCGCCAGCGCAGACAGGGGTGGAACAGATACGCAGTATTTT. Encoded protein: CASADRGGTDTQYF.

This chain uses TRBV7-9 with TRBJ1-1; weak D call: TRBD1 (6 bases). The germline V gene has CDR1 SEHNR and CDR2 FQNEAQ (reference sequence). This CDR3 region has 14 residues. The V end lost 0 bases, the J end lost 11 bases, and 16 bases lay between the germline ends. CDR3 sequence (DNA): TGTGCCAGCAGCTTAGCGGGGGGGGGCCATGGGGCTTTCTTT. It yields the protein CASSLAGGGHGAFF.

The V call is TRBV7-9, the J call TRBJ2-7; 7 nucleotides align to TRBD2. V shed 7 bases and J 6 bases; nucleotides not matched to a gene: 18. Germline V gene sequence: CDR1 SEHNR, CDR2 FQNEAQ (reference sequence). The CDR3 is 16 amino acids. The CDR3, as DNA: TGTGCCAGCACCGATGTGGGGGGGAGTCCGAGCGTCGAGCAGTACTTC. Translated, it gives CASTDVGGSPSVEQYF.

The CDR3 loop reads CASSQTYRDSEAFF. The CDR3 DNA reads as TGCGCCAGCAGCCAAACCTACCGGGACAGTGAAGCTTTCTTT. The V and J genes are TRBV4-3 and TRBJ1-1; TRBD1 agrees at 7 bases. The V segment lost 2 bases and the J segment 7 bases; nucleotides outside the gene matches: 7. In germline, CDR1 is LGHNA, CDR2 YSLEER. The CDR3 consists of 14 residues.

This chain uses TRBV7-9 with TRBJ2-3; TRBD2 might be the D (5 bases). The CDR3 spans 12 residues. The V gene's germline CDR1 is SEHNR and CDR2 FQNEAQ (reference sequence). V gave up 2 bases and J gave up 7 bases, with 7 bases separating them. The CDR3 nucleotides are TGTGCCAGCAGCTTATGGACTTATACGCAGTATTTT. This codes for CASSLWTYTQYF.

The CDR3, as DNA: TGTGCCAGCAGCCGGTCCGGGACAGGGGGCTGGAACACTGAAGCTTTCTTT. This sequence encodes CASSRSGTGGWNTEAFF. The V call is TRBV5-4, the J call TRBJ1-1, with TRBD1 identical over 12 bases. Germline assignment: CDR1 SGHNT and CDR2 YYREEE (reference sequence). J was trimmed by 1 base and V by 4 bases; bases with no gene match: 8. The CDR3 loop spans 17 amino acids.

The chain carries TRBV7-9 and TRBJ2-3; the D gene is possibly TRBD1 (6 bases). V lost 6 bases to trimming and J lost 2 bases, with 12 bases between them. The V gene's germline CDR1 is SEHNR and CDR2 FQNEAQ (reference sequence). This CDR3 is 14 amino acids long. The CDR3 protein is CASRLRDTTDTQYF. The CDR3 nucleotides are TGTGCCAGCAGGCTGAGGGACACCACAGATACGCAGTATTTT. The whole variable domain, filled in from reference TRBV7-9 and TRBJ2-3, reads DTGVSQNPRHKITKRGQNVTFRCDPISEHNRLYWYRQTLGQGPEFLTYFQNEAQLEKSRLLSDRFSAERPKGSFSTLEIQRTEQGDSAMYLCASRLRDTTDTQYFGPGTRLTVL.

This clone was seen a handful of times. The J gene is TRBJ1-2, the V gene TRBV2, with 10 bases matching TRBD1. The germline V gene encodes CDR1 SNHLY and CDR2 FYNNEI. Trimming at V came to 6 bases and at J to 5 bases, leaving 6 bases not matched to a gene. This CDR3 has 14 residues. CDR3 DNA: TGTGCCAGCAGCCCCGGGACAGGGGTATATGGCTACACCTTC. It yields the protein CASSPGTGVYGYTF.

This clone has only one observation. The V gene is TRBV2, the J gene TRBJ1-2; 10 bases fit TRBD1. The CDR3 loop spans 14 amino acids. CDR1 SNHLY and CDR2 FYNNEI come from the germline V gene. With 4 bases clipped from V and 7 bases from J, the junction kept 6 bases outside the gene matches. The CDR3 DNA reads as TGTGCCAGCAGTGTCGGGGACAGGGGTGGTGGCTACACCTTC. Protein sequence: CASSVGDRGGGYTF.

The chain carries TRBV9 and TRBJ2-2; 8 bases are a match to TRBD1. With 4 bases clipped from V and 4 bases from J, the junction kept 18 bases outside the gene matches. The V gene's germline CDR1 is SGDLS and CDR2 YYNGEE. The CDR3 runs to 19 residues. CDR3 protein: CASSPHNKPSGGPTGELFF. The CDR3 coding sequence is TGTGCCAGCAGCCCACACAACAAACCCTCAGGGGGCCCCACCGGGGAGCTGTTTTTT.

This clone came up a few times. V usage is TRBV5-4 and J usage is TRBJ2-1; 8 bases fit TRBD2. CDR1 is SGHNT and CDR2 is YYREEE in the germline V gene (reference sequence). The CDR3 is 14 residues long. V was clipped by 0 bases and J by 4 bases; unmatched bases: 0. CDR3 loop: CASSLVAGYNEQFF. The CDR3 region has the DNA TGTGCCAGCAGCTTGGTAGCGGGGTACAATGAGCAGTTCTTC.

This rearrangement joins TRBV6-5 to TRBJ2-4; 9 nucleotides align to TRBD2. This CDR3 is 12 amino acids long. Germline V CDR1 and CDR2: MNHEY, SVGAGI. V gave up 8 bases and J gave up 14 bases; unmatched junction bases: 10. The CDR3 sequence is CASGRGGAGEYF. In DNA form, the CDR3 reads TGTGCCAGCGGCCGCGGGGGGGCTGGGGAGTACTTC.

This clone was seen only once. Here the CDR3 reads CASSYGTGVTEAFF. In DNA form, the CDR3 reads TGTGCCAGCAGTTACGGGACAGGGGTCACTGAAGCTTTCTTT. The chain employs TRBV6-5 and TRBJ1-1, with 10 nucleotides matching TRBD1. There are 14 residues in the CDR3. The V gene end was trimmed by 2 bases and the J gene end by 4 bases; junction bases not matched to a gene: 1. Germline CDR1 and CDR2: MNHEY and SVGAGI.

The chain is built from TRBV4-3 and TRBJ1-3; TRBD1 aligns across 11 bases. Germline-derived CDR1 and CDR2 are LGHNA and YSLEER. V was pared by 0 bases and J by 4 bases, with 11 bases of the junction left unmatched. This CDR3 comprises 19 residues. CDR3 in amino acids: CASSQDPFIGTGGGNTIYF. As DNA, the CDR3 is TGCGCCAGCAGCCAAGATCCGTTCATAGGGACAGGGGGAGGAAACACCATATATTTT.

CDR3 residues: CASSLAGLSTDTQYF. The CDR3 DNA sequence: TGTGCCAGCAGCCTAGCCGGACTCAGCACAGATACGCAGTATTTT. This chain uses TRBV7-3 with TRBJ2-3, with D tentatively TRBD2 (5 bases). From germline, CDR1 is SGHTA and CDR2 FQGTGA. The CDR3 sequence is 15 residues long. Trimming removed 5 bases at V and 0 bases at J, with 12 bases between. Complete variable domain (other parts from reference TRBV7-3 and TRBJ2-3): GAGVSQTPSNKVTEKGKYVELRCDPISGHTALYWYRQSLGQGPEFLIYFQGTGAADDSGLPNDRFFAVRPEGSVSTLKIQRTERGDSAVYLCASSLAGLSTDTQYFGPGTRLTVL.